Each of the 14 T cell receptor beta chains below was sequenced from the same sample in a study of T cells in Graves' hyperthyroidism and ophthalmopathy. Using RNA transcripts as the source, TCR beta CDR3 regions were amplified. The HTBI primer set was used in a first-round RT-PCR of the TCR CDR3. TCRdb independently ran MiXCR on the multiplex PCR reads; one entry per CDR3 protein. The sample has some 50,000 distinct CDR3 sequences, less than 65% seen once. Specimen: peripheral blood or thyroid tissue (not recorded which). The receptors originated from a man younger than 30 with Graves' hyperthyroidism.

The V call is TRBV20-1, the J call TRBJ2-7; 8 positions agree with TRBD1. Trimming removed 0 bases from V and 3 bases from J; junction bases left unmatched: 4. The V gene's germline CDR1 is DFQATT and CDR2 SNEGSKA (reference sequence). This CDR3 contains 14 residues. The CDR3 coding sequence is TGCAGTGCTAGAGATGGGGGACAGGACTACGAGCAGTACTTC. It codes for CSARDGGQDYEQYF.

This clonotype was picked up many times. This chain joins TRBV9 and TRBJ1-3; D may be TRBD1 (5 bases). Germline V gene sequence: CDR1 SGDLS, CDR2 YYNGEE. The CDR3 contains 15 residues. The ends were cut back, 0 bases at V and 2 bases at J, with 9 bases in the middle. The CDR3 sequence: CASSVDWDPGNTIYF. CDR3 sequence (DNA): TGTGCCAGCAGCGTAGACTGGGACCCTGGAAACACCATATATTTT.

DNA of the CDR3: TGCGCCAGCAGCCTCCTGCCCCAGACAGACTACGAGCAGTACTTC. It specifies CASSLLPQTDYEQYF. The chain is built from TRBV5-1 and TRBJ2-7, with a weak D call TRBD1 (5 bases). V lost 4 bases, J lost 3 bases, and 17 bases lay in between. The CDR3 totals 15 residues. Per germline, CDR1 SGHRS and CDR2 YFSETQ.

This clonotype was counted many times. The genes are TRBV6-5 and TRBJ2-5; D perhaps matches TRBD2 (7 bases). Between the trimmed V and J ends, which lost 7 bases and 5 bases, there was a span of 14 bases. This CDR3 is built from 13 residues. The germline V gene has CDR1 MNHEY and CDR2 SVGAGI. The CDR3 sequence: CASIRTAGETQYF. CDR3 bases: TGTGCCAGCATCAGGACAGCGGGGGAGACCCAGTACTTC.

The chain joins TRBV29-1 to TRBJ1-6; 9 bases match TRBD1. The ends lost 5 bases at V and 9 bases at J; junction bases unmatched: 5. CDR3 length: 13 amino acids. Germline values: CDR1 SQVTM, CDR2 ANQGSEA. In nucleotides, the CDR3 is TGCAGCGTTTCCCGGGACAGGGCTTCACCCCTCCACTTT. It specifies CSVSRDRASPLHF. Supplemented by reference TRBV29-1 and TRBJ1-6, the full variable domain reads SAVISQKPSRDICQRGTSLTIQCQVDSQVTMMFWYRQQPGQSLTLIATANQGSEATYESGFVIDKFPISRPNLTFSTLTVSNMSPEDSSIYLCSVSRDRASPLHFGNGTRLTVT.

The table lists this clonotype with many counts. V gene TRBV9 combines with J gene TRBJ1-6; maybe TRBD1 (5 bases). CDR3 length equals 15 residues. Trimming took off 0 bases at V and 2 bases at J, with 6 bases between the two ends. Germline assignment: CDR1 SGDLS and CDR2 YYNGEE. Here the CDR3 reads CASSVETAYNSPLHF. CDR3 nucleotide sequence: TGTGCCAGCAGCGTAGAGACAGCCTATAATTCACCCCTCCACTTT.

This chain uses TRBV18 with TRBJ2-7, with D perhaps being TRBD1 or TRBD2 (5 bases each). The CDR3 spans 13 residues. V lost 2 bases to trimming and J lost 4 bases, with 9 bases between them. Germline V CDR1 and CDR2: KGHSH, LQKENI. This CDR3 reads CASSPSGGYEQYF. The CDR3 nucleotides read TGTGCCAGCTCACCATCTGGGGGATACGAGCAGTACTTC.

This clonotype was counted many times. The chain is built from TRBV7-6 and TRBJ1-1; D is ambiguous. The CDR3 contains 15 residues. V was trimmed by 5 bases and J by 8 bases, leaving 21 bases between them. CDR1 SGHVS and CDR2 FNYEAQ come from the germline V gene. CDR3 coding DNA: TGTGCCAGCAGCGGCCAGGAAGAAGGATTTAAGGAAGCTTTCTTT. Translated: CASSGQEEGFKEAFF.

The V call is TRBV24-1, the J call TRBJ2-5; D is possibly TRBD1 (6 bases). Per germline, CDR1 KGHDR and CDR2 SFDVKD. The CDR3 sequence is 15 residues long. V was shortened by 4 bases and J by 0 bases, with 11 bases between the two germline ends. For the CDR3, the DNA is TGTGCCACCAGTGACACCACAGGGTACCAAGAGACCCAGTACTTC. Its translation is CATSDTTGYQETQYF.

This clonotype occurred a few times. This rearrangement joins TRBV19 to TRBJ2-5; TRBD2 matches 8 bases. V shed 3 bases, J shed 5 bases, and the junction held 5 bases outside the gene matches. Germline assignment: CDR1 LNHDA and CDR2 SQIVND (reference sequence). This CDR3 has 14 residues. Here the CDR3 reads CASSIFPSGETQYF. The DNA for the CDR3 is TGTGCCAGTAGTATCTTCCCTAGCGGGGAGACCCAGTACTTC.

This clonotype was observed many times. The chain recombines TRBV7-2 with TRBJ1-2; tentative D call: TRBD1 (5 bases). The germline V gene has CDR1 SGHTA and CDR2 FQGNSA. V gave up 2 bases and J gave up 3 bases, with 7 bases separating them. The CDR3 totals 13 residues. CDR3 bases: TGTGCCAGCAGCTTACGGGGGGACTATGGCTACACCTTC. Translating it yields CASSLRGDYGYTF.

This clonotype was counted at least ten times. The chain recombines TRBV19 with TRBJ2-7; TRBD2 aligns across 13 bases. Germline loops: CDR1 LNHDA, CDR2 SQIVND (reference sequence). Trimming took 6 bases from V and 4 from J; bases not matched to a gene: 6. The CDR3 sequence is 15 residues long. CDR3: CASSPLTSGRYEQYF. CDR3 nucleotides: TGTGCCAGTAGCCCTCTGACTAGCGGGAGGTACGAGCAGTACTTC.

The chain has TRBV24-1 and TRBJ1-6; 7 positions agree with TRBD1. The CDR3 is 16 amino acids. Germline V lookup: CDR1 KGHDR, CDR2 SFDVKD. The V segment lost 7 bases and the J segment 7 bases; nucleotides outside the gene matches: 12. CDR3 protein: CATSGGTGTANSPLHF. CDR3 sequence (DNA): TGTGCCACCAGCGGAGGGACCGGGACAGCAAATTCACCCCTCCACTTT.

The CDR3 DNA reads as TGTGCCAGCAGCTTGACGGGGGGGACTAATGAAAAACTGTTTTTT. This codes for CASSLTGGTNEKLFF. This sequence joins TRBV7-9 and TRBJ1-4; weak D call: TRBD1 (5 bases). V gave up 3 bases and J gave up 2 bases, with 10 bases separating them. The CDR3 consists of 15 residues. Germline-derived CDR1 and CDR2 are SEHNR and FQNEAQ (reference sequence).